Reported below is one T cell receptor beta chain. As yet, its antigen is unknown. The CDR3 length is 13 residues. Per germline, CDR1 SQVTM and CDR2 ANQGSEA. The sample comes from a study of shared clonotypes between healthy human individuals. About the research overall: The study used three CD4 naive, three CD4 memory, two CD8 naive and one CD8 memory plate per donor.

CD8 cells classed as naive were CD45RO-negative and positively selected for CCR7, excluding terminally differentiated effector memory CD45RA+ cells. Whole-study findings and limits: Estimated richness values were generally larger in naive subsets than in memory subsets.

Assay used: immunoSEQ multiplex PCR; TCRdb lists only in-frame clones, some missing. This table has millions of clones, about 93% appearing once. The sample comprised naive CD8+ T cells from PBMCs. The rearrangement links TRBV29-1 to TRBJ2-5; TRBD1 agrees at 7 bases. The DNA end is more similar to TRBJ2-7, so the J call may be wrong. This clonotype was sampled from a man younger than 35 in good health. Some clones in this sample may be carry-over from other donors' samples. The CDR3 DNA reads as TGCAGCGTAAGGGGGCAGGACTCCTACGAGCAGTACTTC. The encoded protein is CSVRGQDSYEQYF.